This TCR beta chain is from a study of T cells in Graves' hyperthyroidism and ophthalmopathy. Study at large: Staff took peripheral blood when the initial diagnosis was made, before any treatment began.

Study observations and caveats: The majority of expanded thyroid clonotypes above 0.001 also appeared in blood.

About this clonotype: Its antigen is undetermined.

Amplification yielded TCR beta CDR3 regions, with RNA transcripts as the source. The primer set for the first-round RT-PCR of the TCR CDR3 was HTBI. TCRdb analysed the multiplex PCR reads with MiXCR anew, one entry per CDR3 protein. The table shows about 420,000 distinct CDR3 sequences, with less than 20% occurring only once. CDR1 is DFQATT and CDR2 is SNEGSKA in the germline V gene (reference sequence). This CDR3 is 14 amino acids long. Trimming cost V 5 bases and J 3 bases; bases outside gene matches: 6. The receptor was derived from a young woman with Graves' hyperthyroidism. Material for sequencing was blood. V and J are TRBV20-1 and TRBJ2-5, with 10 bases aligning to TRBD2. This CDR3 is CSAVLAGEKETQYF. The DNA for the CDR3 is TGCAGTGCTGTTCTAGCGGGGGAGAAAGAGACCCAGTACTTC.